The source of this T cell receptor (beta chain) is a study of blood T cell repertoires in COVID-19. This clone turned up a few times. Method: immunoSEQ multiplex PCR; TCRdb's copy keeps in-frame clones and lacks some. The sample consists of about 59,000 clones, 73% of them appearing once. This TCR derives from a woman aged 70-85 years with acute or convalescent COVID-19. The sequenced material came from peripheral blood.

CDR3 sequence (DNA): TGCAGCGTTGAAGACAGACTGTCTGAAGCTTTCTTT. This gives the protein CSVEDRLSEAFF. This rearrangement joins TRBV29-1 to TRBJ1-1, with no clear D. The CDR3 loop spans 12 amino acids. Trimming cost V 0 bases and J 6 bases, with 8 bases left between them. CDR1 and CDR2 (germline): SQVTM, ANQGSEA.